This T cell receptor (beta chain) was sequenced in a study of untreated major depressive disorder. TCRdb's copy holds only in-frame clones and misses some; the assay was immunoSEQ multiplex PCR. This sample has 15,000 to 20,000 clones, with roughly 84% found just once. V dropped 4 bases and J dropped 6 bases, with 13 bases sitting between them. CDR3 length: 13 amino acids. The germline V gene has CDR1 SGHAT and CDR2 FQDESV (reference sequence). Study-wide results and caveats: Private clones made up every subject's top five TRBV05-01 clones.

Participants were all of European descent. Donors lacked major illness, comorbidities, regular medication, drug use, or heavy drinking. Concerning this clone: Antigen: not known.

The source is a woman in her 30s in good health. Sequencing was performed on CD4+ T cells from PBMCs. V gene TRBV11-1 combines with J gene TRBJ2-7; a weak D match, TRBD2 (5 bases). The CDR3 region is CASSYRGSSEQYF. The CDR3, as DNA: TGTGCCAGCAGCTACCGGGGAAGCAGCGAGCAGTACTTC. Combining the CDR3 with reference TRBV11-1 and TRBJ2-7 gives the whole variable domain EAEVAQSPRYKITEKSQAVAFWCDPISGHATLYWYRQILGQGPELLVQFQDESVVDDSQLPKDRFSAERLKGVDSTLKIQPAELGDSAMYLCASSYRGSSEQYFGPGTRLTVT.